A single sample gave rise to the 25 T cell receptor beta chains below, sequenced in a study of cytomegalovirus exposure and HLA in healthy donors. TCRdb's table, derived via immunoSEQ multiplex PCR, lists solely in-frame clones and lacks some. The profile shows around 160,000 clones, more than 80% of them singletons. The sequenced sample was PBMCs. The receptors originated from a woman younger than 30 in good health and CMV-seropositive.

In this sample, this clone turned up many times. V usage is TRBV4-3 and J usage is TRBJ2-7; D unresolved. V was shortened by 0 bases and J by 5 bases, with 5 bases between the two germline ends. Germline CDR1 reads LGHNA; CDR2 reads YSLEER. The CDR3 runs 12 residues. CDR3 in amino acids: CASSQEGHEQYF. CDR3 nucleotide sequence: TGCGCCAGCAGCCAAGAGGGCCACGAGCAGTACTTC.

The chain employs TRBV5-5 and TRBJ1-3, with D possibly being TRBD1 (6 bases). V was shortened by 4 bases and J by 0 bases, with 11 bases between the two germline ends. The CDR3 extends over 15 amino acids. The germline V gene has CDR1 SGHKS and CDR2 YYEKEE (reference sequence). The CDR3 sequence is CASSTWTASGNTIYF. In nucleotides, the CDR3 is TGTGCCAGCAGCACGTGGACAGCCTCTGGAAACACCATATATTTT.

The genes are TRBV7-6 and TRBJ1-6, with 8 bases fitting TRBD1. The trim removed 6 bases at V and 7 bases at J, leaving 17 bases unmatched. The CDR3 runs 18 residues. Germline lookup yields CDR1 SGHVS and CDR2 FNYEAQ. The CDR3: CASSRSTIRTGWNSPLHF. For the CDR3, the DNA is TGTGCCAGCAGTAGATCCACCATCCGGACAGGGTGGAATTCACCCCTCCACTTT.

The chain couples TRBV28 to TRBJ2-5, with TRBD1 matching 7 bases. The ends lost 9 bases at V and 1 base at J; junction bases unmatched: 5. The CDR3 covers 13 residues. Germline lookup yields CDR1 MDHEN and CDR2 SYDVKM. The CDR3 sequence is CASNRGTQETQYF. The CDR3 region has the DNA TGTGCCAGTAACAGGGGAACCCAAGAGACCCAGTACTTC.

A single count supports this clone. The CDR3 nucleotides read TGTGCCAATTCCCTAGCGGGAGGGATAGATACGCAGTATTTT. Its protein product is CANSLAGGIDTQYF. The chain uses TRBV7-2 and TRBJ2-3, with 12 bases identical to TRBD2. This CDR3 contains 14 residues. The germline V gene encodes CDR1 SGHTA and CDR2 FQGNSA. The junction had 7 bases not matched to a gene; V was cut back by 10 bases and J by 5 bases.

V and J are TRBV11-3 and TRBJ1-3; D unresolved. The CDR3 extends over 13 amino acids. The germline V gene encodes CDR1 SGHNT and CDR2 YENEEA. V dropped 5 bases and J dropped 1 base, with 6 bases sitting between them. Written as DNA, the CDR3 is TGTGCCAGCAGCCGAGGGTCTGGAAACACCATATATTTT. Encoded protein: CASSRGSGNTIYF.

This chain connects TRBV19 to TRBJ2-7, with 7 bases aligning to TRBD2. CDR1 is LNHDA and CDR2 is SQIVND in the germline V gene (reference sequence). Trimming cost V 8 bases and J 1 base; bases outside gene matches: 17. The CDR3 sequence is 17 residues long. In DNA form, the CDR3 reads TGTGCCAGTTCCCAACGCCTATCTAGCGGAGGATCCTACGAGCAGTACTTC. Translated: CASSQRLSSGGSYEQYF. The variable domain in full, with the rest retrieved from reference TRBV19 and TRBJ2-7, is DGGITQSPKYLFRKEGQNVTLSCEQNLNHDAMYWYRQDPGQGLRLIYYSQIVNDFQKGDIAEGYSVSREKKESFPLTVTSAQKNPTAFYLCASSQRLSSGGSYEQYFGPGTRLTVT.

The V gene is TRBV7-9, the J gene TRBJ1-2; 7 bases line up with TRBD1. This CDR3 has 17 residues. V dropped 1 base and J dropped 4; count of bases not matched to a gene: 12. Germline CDR1 is SEHNR and CDR2 is FQNEAQ (reference sequence). The CDR3 region has the DNA TGTGCCAGCAGCTTAGTGGCAGCCGGGACAGTGGGCTATGGCTACACCTTC. Its translation: CASSLVAAGTVGYGYTF.

V is TRBV5-4 and J is TRBJ2-5; 8 positions agree with TRBD2. This CDR3 has 16 residues. Germline V gene data show CDR1 as SGHNT and CDR2 as YYREEE (reference sequence). Trimming removed 4 bases from V and 2 bases from J; junction bases left unmatched: 10. The CDR3 region has the DNA TGTGCCAGCAGCCTCCCGAACCGCGGGGGGCAAGAGACCCAGTACTTC. The encoded protein is CASSLPNRGGQETQYF.

The chain combines TRBV6-4 with TRBJ2-2, with D possibly being TRBD1 (6 bases). The ends were cut back, 2 bases at V and 2 bases at J, with 6 bases in the middle. Germline CDR1 and CDR2: MRHNA and SNTAGT. CDR3 length: 14 residues. CDR3: CASSDGTNTGELFF. CDR3 DNA sequence: TGTGCCAGCAGTGACGGGACAAACACCGGGGAGCTGTTTTTT.

The CDR3 coding sequence is TGTGCCAGCAGTGAACGCTATGGCTACACCTTC. It specifies CASSERYGYTF. The chain has TRBV6-1 and TRBJ1-2; unclear D gene. Trimming pared 2 bases from V and 4 bases from J, leaving 2 bases between. Per the germline V gene, CDR1 is MNHNS and CDR2 is SASEGT. The CDR3 contains 11 residues.

The chain links TRBV27 to TRBJ1-5; 9 nucleotides match TRBD1. The length of the CDR3 is 15 residues. Germline CDR1 reads MNHEY; CDR2 reads SMNVEV (reference sequence). Trimming took 3 bases from V and 5 from J; bases not matched to a gene: 5. CDR3 in amino acids: CASSFSGTGHQPQHF. The CDR3 DNA is TGTGCCAGCAGTTTCTCCGGGACAGGGCATCAGCCCCAGCATTTT.

The chain uses TRBV2 and TRBJ2-2, with D possibly matching TRBD2 (7 bases). The germline CDR1 and CDR2 sequences are SNHLY and FYNNEI. V was clipped by 7 bases and J by 1 base, with 10 bases between them. CDR3 length: 14 residues. The CDR3 reads CASKAGQNTGELFF. CDR3 coding DNA: TGTGCCAGCAAAGCGGGACAGAACACCGGGGAGCTGTTTTTT.

V and J are TRBV6-1 and TRBJ1-4, with a possible D match to TRBD1 (6 bases). The CDR3 extends over 15 amino acids. Germline V CDR1 and CDR2: MNHNS, SASEGT. V lost 2 bases, J lost 10 bases, and 17 bases lay in between. CDR3 region: CASSEIGGATGKLFF. The CDR3 DNA sequence: TGTGCCAGCAGTGAAATTGGGGGGGCAACGGGAAAACTGTTTTTT.

This chain uses TRBV28 with TRBJ2-2, with 7 bases identical to TRBD1. Germline values: CDR1 MDHEN, CDR2 SYDVKM. The CDR3 consists of 14 residues. With 4 bases clipped from V and 5 bases from J, the junction kept 4 bases outside the gene matches. The CDR3 sequence: CASSWDSLTGELFF. The CDR3 coding sequence is TGTGCCAGCAGTTGGGACAGTCTAACCGGGGAGCTGTTTTTT.

The rearrangement uses TRBV30 and TRBJ1-1; 7 positions agree with TRBD1. J was trimmed by 9 bases and V by 8 bases; bases with no gene match: 9. Germline V gene data show CDR1 as GTSNPN and CDR2 as SVGIG (reference sequence). The CDR3 is made up of 11 amino acids. DNA of the CDR3: TGTGCCCGTAATACAGGGGCGCAAGCTTTCTTT. This translates into CARNTGAQAFF.

A remark on this clone: Relative to the germline gene, one junction end is altered; a read error may explain this. The rearrangement joins TRBV6-1 to TRBJ1-1; D not resolved. Germline CDR1 MNHNS, CDR2 SASEGT. The CDR3 contains 15 residues. The DNA of the CDR3 is TGTGCCAGCAGTGTACACGGTCGCAACACAGTGCCCCCCCTCTTT. The encoded protein is CASSVHGRNTVPPLF.

The chain couples TRBV7-9 to TRBJ2-3; TRBD1 matches 9 bases. J gave up 2 bases and V 3 bases, and 3 bases lay outside the gene matches. The CDR3 runs 15 residues. Per the germline V gene, CDR1 is SEHNR and CDR2 is FQNEAQ (reference sequence). CDR3 nucleotides: TGTGCCAGCAGCTTCTGGGACAGGGTCACAGATACGCAGTATTTT. Protein sequence: CASSFWDRVTDTQYF.

The V gene is TRBV5-6, the J gene TRBJ2-7, with D perhaps matching TRBD2 (6 bases). Trimming removed 3 bases from V and 3 bases from J, with 22 bases in between. Germline CDR1 reads SGHDT; CDR2 reads YYEEEE. The length of the CDR3 is 17 residues. The CDR3 DNA reads as TGTGCCAGCAGCTCATTAGGGGCTAGCGAGTTCCTCTACGAGCAGTACTTC. Translated, it gives CASSSLGASEFLYEQYF. Together with reference TRBV5-6 and TRBJ2-7, the CDR3 gives the full variable domain: DAGVTQSPTHLIKTRGQQVTLRCSPKSGHDTVSWYQQALGQGPQFIFQYYEEEERQRGNFPDRFSGHQFPNYSSELNVNALLLGDSALYLCASSSLGASEFLYEQYFGPGTRLTVT.

This rearrangement joins TRBV29-1 to TRBJ2-7; tentative D call: TRBD2 (5 bases). Germline V lookup: CDR1 SQVTM, CDR2 ANQGSEA. The CDR3 loop spans 17 amino acids. The germline V and J ends were trimmed by 4 bases and 3 bases, with 25 bases remaining between them. The DNA of the CDR3 is TGCAGCGTTGCCCGCCGACCCACTAGTCCCTCGAACTACGAGCAGTACTTC. This sequence encodes CSVARRPTSPSNYEQYF.

The J gene is TRBJ2-3, the V gene TRBV5-4, with 9 bases lining up with TRBD2. With V trimmed by 0 bases and J by 6 bases, 8 bases remained unmatched. The CDR3 extends over 16 amino acids. In germline, CDR1 is SGHNT, CDR2 YYREEE (reference sequence). The CDR3 protein is CASSLVGRGGPDTQYF. The CDR3 DNA sequence: TGTGCCAGCAGCTTGGTAGGGCGGGGGGGCCCCGATACGCAGTATTTT.

The V call is TRBV28, the J call TRBJ2-1; a weak D match, TRBD2 (5 bases). Germline values: CDR1 MDHEN, CDR2 SYDVKM. The V end lost 3 bases, the J end lost 3 bases, and 6 bases lay between the germline ends. The CDR3 sequence is 13 residues long. The CDR3 nucleotides read TGTGCCAGCAGTTTTACTAGCTACAATGAGCAGTTCTTC. Protein: CASSFTSYNEQFF.

This clone was seen only once. CDR3: CASHPDRRSYEQYF. In DNA, the CDR3 is TGTGCCAGCCATCCCGACAGACGCTCCTACGAGCAGTACTTC. The V and J genes are TRBV2 and TRBJ2-7; a possible D gene is TRBD1 (5 bases). Germline V gives CDR1 SNHLY, CDR2 FYNNEI. The CDR3 covers 14 residues. V was cut by 8 bases and J by 0 bases, with 14 bases left in between. Together with reference TRBV2 and TRBJ2-7, the CDR3 gives the full variable domain: EPEVTQTPSHQVTQMGQEVILRCVPISNHLYFYWYRQILGQKVEFLVSFYNNEISEKSEIFDDQFSVERPDGSNFTLKIRSTKLEDSAMYFCASHPDRRSYEQYFGPGTRLTVT.

The chain uses TRBV28 and TRBJ2-7; D ambiguous. Germline V gene sequence: CDR1 MDHEN, CDR2 SYDVKM. V gave up 3 bases and J gave up 2 bases, with 8 bases separating them. CDR3 length equals 13 residues. For the CDR3, the DNA is TGTGCCAGCAGTTTCATGAGTACCTACGAGCAGTACTTC. Amino acid sequence: CASSFMSTYEQYF.

The rearrangement joins TRBV4-2 to TRBJ1-1, with TRBD1 matching over 8 bases. Trimming at V came to 5 bases and at J to 2 bases, leaving 7 bases not matched to a gene. CDR1 and CDR2 from the germline V gene are LGHNA and YNFKEQ. The CDR3 is 15 residues long. CDR3 residues: CASSGRDRLNTEAFF. The CDR3 bases are TGTGCCAGCAGCGGTCGGGACAGGCTAAACACTGAAGCTTTCTTT.